This T cell receptor (beta chain) was sequenced for a study of blood T cell repertoires in COVID-19. Libraries were prepared by immunoSEQ multiplex PCR; TCRdb keeps only in-frame clonotypes and omits some of them. Among hundreds of thousands of clones listed, about four fifths were seen once. The sample taken for sequencing was peripheral blood. The sequence was collected from an elderly woman with COVID-19, enrolled during active disease.

Here the CDR3 DNA reads TGTGCCAGCAGTTACTCGACAGGTAGGAGGGAAGCTTTCTTT. It codes for CASSYSTGRREAFF. V and J are TRBV6-5 and TRBJ1-1, with D tentatively TRBD1 (6 bases). The germline V and J ends were trimmed by 0 bases and 8 bases, with 13 bases remaining between them. Germline loops: CDR1 MNHEY, CDR2 SVGAGI. The CDR3 is made up of 14 amino acids.